The rows below give T cell receptor beta chains drawn from one sample of a study of cytomegalovirus exposure and HLA in healthy donors. Data came from immunoSEQ multiplex PCR; TCRdb stores just in-frame clones and leaves some out. The data show some 110,000 clones, approximately 84% seen once. Specimen: PBMCs. The receptors here all came from a male donor in good health and CMV-seronegative. The conserved cysteine and the conserved F or W are not part of the CDR3 here. Fields, in order: V gene, J gene, CDR3 protein.

v_call: TRBV19
j_call: TRBJ1-3
cdr3_aa: ASSMGLRSENTIY

v_call: TRBV4-2
j_call: TRBJ2-1
cdr3_aa: ASSKGDRGGLSYNEQF

v_call: TRBV5-5
j_call: TRBJ2-7
cdr3_aa: ASSEGGTYSYEQY

v_call: TRBV5-1
j_call: TRBJ1-2
cdr3_aa: ASSLRDRGRDGYT

v_call: TRBV19
j_call: TRBJ2-3
cdr3_aa: ASSIVAAISTDTQY

v_call: TRBV5-1
j_call: TRBJ2-5
cdr3_aa: ASSPTGTAGGETQY

v_call: TRBV5-4
j_call: TRBJ2-1
cdr3_aa: ASSQPTSGGDSNEQF

v_call: TRBV4-1
j_call: TRBJ2-3
cdr3_aa: ASSPREITTSTASTDTQY

v_call: TRBV9
j_call: TRBJ2-7
cdr3_aa: ASSVGAGASYEQY

v_call: TRBV7-8
j_call: TRBJ2-1
cdr3_aa: ASSPSEKREGGLGEQF

v_call: TRBV7-9
j_call: TRBJ1-5
cdr3_aa: ASSLEQGGGGNQPQH

v_call: TRBV5-1
j_call: TRBJ1-1
cdr3_aa: ASSLMTTGTEAF

v_call: TRBV29-1
j_call: TRBJ1-1
cdr3_aa: SVLGGNTEAF

v_call: TRBV7-9
j_call: TRBJ2-7
cdr3_aa: ASSLAGGNEQY

v_call: TRBV7-3
j_call: TRBJ2-5
cdr3_aa: ASSLGPRETQY

v_call: TRBV11-3
j_call: TRBJ2-3
cdr3_aa: ASSSGTSGTDTQY

v_call: TRBV6-1
j_call: TRBJ1-2
cdr3_aa: ASSEDHRANYGYT

v_call: TRBV25-1
j_call: TRBJ1-1
cdr3_aa: ASTPLGRGNTEAF